This T cell receptor beta chain derives from a study of blood T cell repertoires in COVID-19. Overall study context: The United States, Italy and Spain provided the acute and convalescent COVID-19 samples. T cells, B-cell-depleted T cells, or PBMCs supplied cDNA or gDNA.

This CDR3 is built from 13 residues. CDR1 LNHDA and CDR2 SQIVND come from the germline V gene (reference sequence). Trimming removed 7 bases from V and 8 bases from J, with 14 bases in between. Patients in Seattle were enrolled during active infection, then followed longitudinally. Only in-frame clones appear in the TCRdb table, and some are missing; sequencing was by immunoSEQ multiplex PCR. Of 450,000 or so clones in the sample, approximately 90% were seen once. The TCR sequence derives from a man younger than 35 with COVID-19, enrolled during active disease. V is TRBV19 and J is TRBJ2-2, with D perhaps TRBD1 (6 bases). The sequenced material came from peripheral blood. In DNA, the CDR3 is TGTGCCAGTAAGGACAGAGAAAAGGGGGAGCTGTTTTTT. This translates into CASKDREKGELFF.